Below, 11 T cell receptor beta chains from the same sample are listed, as sequenced in a study of CD8+ T cells in alopecia areata. Treatment indicated: oral pan-JAK inhibitor, 5-10 mg twice daily. cDNA reverse transcribed from extracted RNA served as the sequencing template. Profiled with immunoSEQ multiplex PCR; TCRdb holds only in-frame clones, not every one. The sample lists fewer than 150,000 clones, about 61% seen once, with approximately 29% in the top ten. Material: CD8+ T cells sorted from blood, obtained at week 4, from a patient treated with tofacitinib. These receptors all stem from a human donor with alopecia areata.

The V and J genes are TRBV5-4 and TRBJ1-3; 8 bases match TRBD1. Germline V lookup: CDR1 SGHNT, CDR2 YYREEE (reference sequence). Unmatched junction bases numbered 8, after V lost 4 bases and J lost 8 bases. The CDR3 covers 14 residues. This chain's CDR3 is CASSPEDRADTIYF. The CDR3 nucleotides read TGTGCCAGCAGCCCGGAGGACAGGGCAGACACCATATATTTT.

V is TRBV30 and J is TRBJ2-5, with 8 bases fitting TRBD2. The CDR3 sequence is 16 residues long. Germline V lookup: CDR1 GTSNPN, CDR2 SVGIG (reference sequence). The V and J ends lost 0 bases and 4 bases, in that order; junction bases with no gene match: 10. CDR3 residues: CAWSVYLGGVTETQYF. The CDR3 DNA reads TGTGCCTGGAGTGTTTACCTCGGGGGGGTGACAGAGACCCAGTACTTC. Based on the CDR3 plus reference TRBV30 and TRBJ2-5, the full variable domain is SQTIHQWPATLVQPVGSPLSLECTVEGTSNPNLYWYRQAAGRGLQLLFYSVGIGQISSEVPQNLSASRPQDRQFILSSKKLLLSDSGFYLCAWSVYLGGVTETQYFGPGTRLLVL.

This sequence joins TRBV7-9 and TRBJ1-2; unclear D gene. V was clipped by 2 bases and J by 9 bases, with 4 bases between them. The CDR3 consists of 10 residues. Germline assignment: CDR1 SEHNR and CDR2 FQNEAQ (reference sequence). CDR3 sequence (DNA): TGTGCCAGCAGCTTAAGGCGCTACACCTTC. Translation: CASSLRRYTF. The whole variable domain, remainder taken from reference TRBV7-9 and TRBJ1-2, is DTGVSQNPRHKITKRGQNVTFRCDPISEHNRLYWYRQTLGQGPEFLTYFQNEAQLEKSRLLSDRFSAERPKGSFSTLEIQRTEQGDSAMYLCASSLRRYTFGSGTRLTVV.

The rearrangement links TRBV27 to TRBJ1-5; TRBD1 aligns across 7 bases. There are 14 residues in the CDR3. The V gene's germline CDR1 is MNHEY and CDR2 SMNVEV (reference sequence). V gave up 5 bases and J gave up 6 bases; unmatched junction bases: 7. The CDR3 DNA sequence: TGTGCCAGCAGTCCAACCAGGGGGATTCAGCCCCAGCATTTT. This gives the protein CASSPTRGIQPQHF.

The CDR3 coding sequence is TGCAGCGTTGACGACGGTCAGAACTATGGCTACACCTTC. Translation gives CSVDDGQNYGYTF. The chain combines TRBV29-1 with TRBJ1-2; D not resolved. Per germline, CDR1 SQVTM and CDR2 ANQGSEA. The CDR3 contains 13 residues. The V end was cut by 3 bases, the J end by 2 bases, with 10 bases between.

This clone was counted a few times. The V and J genes are TRBV5-6 and TRBJ2-5, with a weak D call TRBD2 (6 bases). Trimming removed 0 bases at V and 7 bases at J, with 10 bases between. The CDR3 extends over 13 amino acids. Germline lookup yields CDR1 SGHDT and CDR2 YYEEEE. The CDR3 DNA reads as TGTGCCAGCAGCTTGGGGGACTCAAGGACCCAGTACTTC. It specifies CASSLGDSRTQYF.

This clone showed up just a few times. The V call is TRBV30, the J call TRBJ2-3; 8 nucleotides agree with TRBD2. Per germline, CDR1 GTSNPN and CDR2 SVGIG (reference sequence). The CDR3 is 15 residues long. V gave up 0 bases and J gave up 2 bases; unmatched junction bases: 4. The CDR3 spells CAWSVGAGDTDTQYF. CDR3 in DNA: TGTGCCTGGAGTGTAGGAGCGGGGGACACAGATACGCAGTATTTT.

This rearrangement joins TRBV7-8 to TRBJ1-2, with 7 bases matching TRBD1. The V segment lost 8 bases and the J segment 8 bases; nucleotides outside the gene matches: 11. Germline V gene lookup returns CDR1 SGHVS and CDR2 FQNEAQ. This CDR3 spans 13 amino acids. This CDR3 reads CASQAGWGQGYTF. The DNA for the CDR3 is TGTGCCAGCCAAGCGGGGTGGGGACAGGGCTACACCTTC.

The chain has TRBV29-1 and TRBJ2-3, with D unresolved. V was pared by 7 bases and J by 1 base, with 12 bases between. Looked up from germline, CDR1 is SQVTM and CDR2 is ANQGSEA. The CDR3 is 13 amino acids. CDR3 region: CSGEEPGTDTQYF. As DNA, the CDR3 is TGCAGCGGGGAAGAACCGGGCACAGATACGCAGTATTTT.

This chain uses TRBV7-9 with TRBJ2-7; D unclear. The germline V gene encodes CDR1 SEHNR and CDR2 FQNEAQ (reference sequence). This CDR3 spans 14 amino acids. Trimming took off 1 base at V and 5 bases at J, with 12 bases between the two ends. The CDR3 here is CASSLGVKVDEQYF. The CDR3, as DNA: TGTGCCAGCAGCTTAGGGGTAAAGGTCGACGAGCAGTACTTC.

This clone has just a few counts. The genes are TRBV27 and TRBJ2-7; 12 bases map to TRBD2. The CDR3 length is 16 residues. Trimming took 2 bases from V and 2 from J; bases not matched to a gene: 4. The germline gives CDR1 MNHEY, CDR2 SMNVEV (reference sequence). The CDR3 spells CASSLTSGGPAYEQYF. In DNA, the CDR3 is TGTGCCAGCAGTTTAACTAGCGGGGGGCCCGCCTACGAGCAGTACTTC.